Given below is one TCR beta chain in context. Its specific antigen is unknown. Within one base of it there is no much larger clone, and no base qualities were kept. Genomic DNA was used for TRB sequencing, which was performed with the immunoSEQ assay at survey resolution or with the hsTCRB kit. Under the source paper's analysis protocol: Initial read processing used immunoSEQ software, and repertoire analyses used the LymphoSeq R package. Clonality was calculated as 1 minus normalized Shannon entropy, and the Gini coefficient was also calculated for each TRB dataset. To infer phenotypes in unsorted samples, TRB sequences from sorted subsets of the recipient or donor were mapped onto the unsorted samples of the same recipient. TCRdb carries this immuneACCESS record with in-frame sequences only. Its versions omit some clonotypes, under half of them owing to an unresolved V gene in the studies checked, with the rest unexplained. That table furnishes V, J and clone size, whereas the DNA furnished D and trimming. This sample is represented by around 6,000 clones; 95% to 98% of them were singletons. Just over 0.85% of the sample is in the top ten clones.

The data derive from a study of T cells after posttransplantation cyclophosphamide (dated by TCRdb to 2016 to 2018). Study-wide context: Using TRB sequencing, the study followed how the T cell repertoire reconstituted after myeloablative bone marrow transplantation in which posttransplantation cyclophosphamide served as GVHD prophylaxis. Samples from 35 to 45 PTCy-treated patients, along with samples from 15 to 20 of their related bone marrow donors, underwent antigen receptor sequencing. Blood from every one of the roughly 30 PTCy patients who had 1-year posttransplant specimens underwent TRB sequencing. TRB sequencing was also done on up to about 3 additional blood samples from 2 to 5.2 years after transplant in 3 patients, and on pretransplant blood from several patients. Because TRA and TRB clonality correlated tightly in 8 to 10 samples, the subsequent TCR analyses were limited to TRB only. Public TRB sequences were compared against a database of over 3,600 sequences linked to responses to pathogens, tumor antigens, self-antigens and alloantigens.

On the day of marrow donation, related bone marrow donors gave peripheral blood samples. Peripheral blood and bone marrow mononuclear cells were isolated by Ficoll-Hypaque density centrifugation and cryopreserved. CD4+ and CD8+ T cells, including naive and memory subsets, were sorted by FACS on a FACSAria II. On the study overall, not on this receptor specifically: Donor-recipient similarity was low at 1-2 months but rose over the first year, and later blood repertoires were often dominated by donor CD8+ memory clones. Across 35 to 45 patients, TRB clonality was highly associated with recipient CMV seropositivity and CMV reactivation, and diversity in PTCy patients was similar to diversity in CNI/methotrexate controls. The TRB repertoires of T cells infiltrating skin or the GI tract showed only limited overlap with the TRB repertoires found in blood.

Germline trimming amounts to 7 bases on V and 7 bases on J, with 8 as the count of junction bases outside the gene matches. From cysteine to phenylalanine, the CDR3 is 16 amino acids long. The entry retains the CDR3 DNA only, 48 bases that are in frame from base 1. The germline V gene (reference sequence) specifies LNHDA as CDR1 and SQIVND as CDR2. Sequenced material: memory CD4+ T cells sorted from PBMCs. The receptor's source is a man aged 40-49 years in good health, CMV-negative, and a related stem cell transplant donor. The chain was built from TRBV19 and TRBJ2-1, with 15 junctional bases fitting TRBD2. Read as DNA, the sequence is TGTGCCAGTAATGCTATGGGACTAGCGGGAGGTAATGAGCAGTTCTTC. Translated, this gives CASNAMGLAGGNEQFF.